A selection of T cell receptor beta chains follows, all from one sample in a study of blood T cell repertoires in COVID-19. TCRdb's copy holds only in-frame clones and misses some; the assay was immunoSEQ multiplex PCR. The table lists about 80,000 clones, approximately 88% of them singletons. Sequencing was performed on peripheral blood. The receptors stem from a woman of 80 years or more with acute or convalescent COVID-19. The CDR3 runs from the conserved cysteine through the conserved F or W. The D gene is left open where the match is weak. Part of the rows lack a size; the others show once, few, many or a class for expanded clones.

>14|-|TRBV5-1|TRBD1|TRBJ2-1
CASSPGQNGNEQFF
TGCGCCAGCAGCCCGGGACAGAATGGAAATGAGCAGTTCTTC
>13|few|TRBV29-1|TRBD1|TRBJ2-1
CSVVDRGRGEQFF
TGCAGCGTTGTGGACAGGGGGCGCGGTGAGCAGTTCTTC
>15|-|TRBV6-2/TRBV6-3|TRBD1|TRBJ1-2
CASSSQGQGLYGYTF
TGTGCCAGCAGCTCCCAGGGACAGGGGCTCTATGGCTACACCTTC
>13|-|TRBV5-4|-|TRBJ2-3
CASKERGTDTQYF
TGTGCCAGTAAGGAGAGGGGCACAGATACGCAGTATTTT
>14|-|TRBV5-1|-|TRBJ2-2
CASSPDRSAGELFF
TGCGCCAGCAGCCCCGACAGGTCGGCCGGGGAGCTGTTTTTT
>16|-|TRBV5-6|-|TRBJ1-1
CASSSVRKPMDTEAFF
TGTGCCAGCAGCTCCGTCAGGAAACCCATGGACACTGAAGCTTTCTTT
>15|-|TRBV25-1|-|TRBJ1-2
CASSEPGNLGVGYTF
TGTGCCAGCAGTGAGCCCGGGAACCTCGGAGTTGGCTACACCTTC
>16|once|TRBV7-9|TRBD1|TRBJ2-1
CASTSNDGTGHNEQFF
TGTGCCAGCACCTCAAATGACGGGACAGGACACAATGAGCAGTTCTTC
>17|-|TRBV11-3|TRBD1|TRBJ2-1
CASSTGQGVSSYNEQFF
TGTGCCAGCAGCACGGGACAGGGTGTAAGCTCCTACAATGAGCAGTTCTTC
>13|-|TRBV19|-|TRBJ1-1
CASKQGLGTEAFF
TGTGCCAGTAAGCAGGGGCTGGGCACTGAAGCTTTCTTT
>17|-|TRBV19|-|TRBJ1-1
CASSRPSNSDSNTEAFF
TGTGCCAGTAGTAGGCCCTCCAACAGTGACAGTAACACTGAAGCTTTCTTT
>16|-|TRBV7-9|TRBD1|TRBJ2-5
CASSFMNFGQGETQYF
TGTGCCAGCAGCTTTATGAATTTTGGACAGGGAGAGACCCAGTACTTC
>16|-|TRBV7-2|TRBD2|TRBJ2-3
CASSLGLARSTDTQYF
TGTGCCAGCAGCCTGGGACTAGCGCGGAGCACAGATACGCAGTATTTT
>18|-|TRBV13|TRBD2|TRBJ2-2
CASSLAGTSGMLRRELFF
TGTGCCAGCAGCTTAGCGGGGACTAGCGGGATGCTACGCAGGGAGCTGTTTTTT
>16|-|TRBV7-9|TRBD1|TRBJ1-2
CASSAQVGQGDYGYTF
TGTGCCAGCAGCGCCCAAGTGGGACAGGGAGACTATGGCTACACCTTC
>14|-|TRBV3-1/TRBV3-2|-|TRBJ2-2
CASSQGRQAGELFF
TGTGCCAGCAGCCAGGGGCGGCAGGCCGGGGAGCTGTTTTTT
>17|-|TRBV4-3|TRBD2|TRBJ2-1
CASSQETSGGSYNEQFF
TGCGCCAGCAGCCAAGAGACTAGCGGGGGGTCGTACAATGAGCAGTTCTTC
>15|-|TRBV9|TRBD1|TRBJ1-3
CASSVLGTGANTIYF
TGTGCCAGCAGCGTCTTAGGGACAGGGGCCAACACCATATATTTT
>15|-|TRBV27|-|TRBJ1-1
CASSPLSPEGTEAFF
TGTGCCAGCAGTCCGCTTTCGCCGGAGGGCACTGAAGCTTTCTTT
>13|-|TRBV12-5|TRBD1|TRBJ1-6
CASTGQPNSPLHF
TGTGCTAGTACGGGACAGCCGAATTCACCCCTCCACTTT
>15|-|TRBV5-1|TRBD2|TRBJ2-7
CASSRAGGILSEQYF
TGCGCCAGCAGTAGGGCGGGAGGGATCCTCTCCGAGCAGTACTTC
>21|-|TRBV9|TRBD2|TRBJ2-2
CASSLRGTSGAPNGYTGELFF
TGTGCCAGCAGTCTCCGAGGGACTAGCGGAGCCCCGAACGGGTACACCGGGGAGCTGTTTTTT
>11|-|TRBV20-1|-|TRBJ2-5
CSALFQETQYF
TGCAGTGCTTTATTTCAAGAGACCCAGTACTTC
>13|-|TRBV7-2|TRBD2|TRBJ2-1
CASSFPTSDEQFF
TGTGCCAGCAGCTTCCCAACTAGCGATGAGCAGTTCTTC
>18|-|TRBV9|TRBD2|TRBJ2-1
CASSVGLAGGLGVNEQFF
TGTGCCAGCAGCGTAGGACTAGCGGGAGGACTTGGAGTGAATGAGCAGTTCTTC
>17|medium-sized|TRBV6-1|-|TRBJ1-5
CASSEKGHNYSNQPQHF
TGTGCCAGCAGTGAAAAGGGACACAACTATAGCAATCAGCCCCAGCATTTT
>12|-|TRBV6-5|-|TRBJ1-2
CASSHTNYGYTF
TGTGCCAGCAGTCACACGAACTATGGCTACACCTTC
>16|once|TRBV23-1|-|TRBJ1-5
CASSQCPPGGSQPQHF
TGCGCCAGCAGTCAATGCCCCCCGGGGGGGAGTCAGCCCCAGCATTTT
>15|once|TRBV14|TRBD2|TRBJ2-4
CASSQREGDKNIQYF
TGTGCCAGCAGCCAGCGGGAGGGGGACAAAAACATTCAGTACTTC
>16|-|TRBV6-1|TRBD2|TRBJ2-1
CASSARLAGAINEQFF
TGTGCCAGCAGTGCCCGACTAGCGGGGGCCATTAATGAGCAGTTCTTC
>15|-|TRBV7-6|-|TRBJ1-2
CASSASQALNYGYTF
TGTGCCAGCAGCGCCAGCCAGGCGCTCAACTATGGCTACACCTTC
>16|-|TRBV2|TRBD1|TRBJ1-2
CASSRDSALTNYGYTF
TGTGCCAGCAGTCGGGACAGTGCCCTGACTAACTATGGCTACACCTTC
>12|-|TRBV14|-|TRBJ1-2
CASSPGVYGYTF
TGTGCCAGCAGCCCAGGGGTCTATGGCTACACCTTC
>14|-|TRBV7-9|TRBD1|TRBJ2-3
CASSLTGGTDTQYF
TGTGCCAGCAGCCTGACAGGGGGCACAGATACGCAGTATTTT
>15|-|TRBV18|TRBD1|TRBJ2-1
CASSPPQGAGNEQFF
TGTGCCAGCTCACCACCCCAGGGGGCTGGTAATGAGCAGTTCTTC
>13|-|TRBV6-2/TRBV6-3|TRBD2|TRBJ2-2
CASSNSGSGELFF
TGTGCCAGCAGTAATAGCGGGTCCGGGGAGCTGTTTTTT
>15|few|TRBV9|-|TRBJ1-1
CASSRGGRVNTEAFF
TGTGCCAGCAGCCGCGGGGGGCGGGTGAACACTGAAGCTTTCTTT
>14|-|TRBV21-1|-|TRBJ2-3
CASRSRASTDTQYF
TGTGCCAGCAGAAGTCGAGCTAGCACAGATACGCAGTATTTT
>16|-|TRBV7-2|-|TRBJ2-2
CASSLGVLANTGELFF
TGTGCCAGCAGCTTGGGGGTACTAGCTAACACCGGGGAGCTGTTTTTT
>16|-|TRBV7-3|TRBD2|TRBJ2-1
CASSPGGGLAYNEQFF
TGTGCCAGCAGCCCTGGGGGGGGACTAGCTTACAATGAGCAGTTCTTC
>18|-|TRBV6-2/TRBV6-3|TRBD2|TRBJ2-7
CASSFDAVAGGNSYEQYF
TGTGCCAGCAGCTTCGACGCCGTGGCGGGGGGTAACTCCTACGAGCAGTACTTC
>15|-|TRBV6-1|-|TRBJ2-1
CASSEPPGSYNEQFF
TGTGCCAGCAGTGAACCACCCGGGTCCTACAATGAGCAGTTCTTC
>15|-|TRBV5-4|TRBD2|TRBJ2-7
CASSRDGTSGDEQYF
TGTGCCAGCAGCAGAGACGGGACTAGCGGGGACGAGCAGTACTTC
>13|-|TRBV6-1|TRBD1|TRBJ1-2
CASSEAGTAGYTF
TGTGCCAGCAGTGAAGCCGGGACAGCTGGCTACACCTTC
>15|-|TRBV7-2|-|TRBJ1-2
CASSFQGNVNYGYTF
TGTGCCAGCAGCTTTCAGGGGAACGTTAACTATGGCTACACCTTC
>14|-|TRBV2|-|TRBJ1-1
CASSEAKRAPEAFF
TGTGCCAGCAGTGAAGCAAAGAGGGCCCCTGAAGCTTTCTTT
>14|-|TRBV18|TRBD2|TRBJ2-1
CASSPSGRDNEQFF
TGTGCCAGCTCACCTAGCGGGAGGGACAATGAGCAGTTCTTC
>15|-|TRBV6-1|TRBD1|TRBJ2-7
CASALLQGARYEQYF
TGTGCCAGCGCCCTCCTACAGGGGGCGCGATACGAGCAGTACTTC
>15|-|TRBV7-3|-|TRBJ2-1
CASSLSLVTGNEQFF
TGTGCCAGCAGCTTAAGTCTGGTGACGGGGAATGAGCAGTTCTTC
>14|-|TRBV12-5|-|TRBJ2-7
CASGRDTVSYEQYF
TGTGCTAGTGGACGAGATACGGTTTCCTACGAGCAGTACTTC
>11|-|TRBV7-3|TRBD1|TRBJ1-1
CASRRTGDLFF
TGTGCCAGCAGGAGGACAGGGGATTTATTCTTT
>13|-|TRBV6-5|TRBD1|TRBJ1-1
CASSKGQGVVAFF
TGTGCCAGCAGTAAGGGACAGGGGGTGGTAGCTTTCTTT
>17|-|TRBV5-6|TRBD2|TRBJ2-7
CASSPGLAGGLPYEQYF
TGTGCCAGCAGCCCGGGACTAGCGGGAGGGCTGCCCTACGAGCAGTACTTC
>17|-|TRBV15|TRBD2|TRBJ2-7
CATSGGGLSRSSYEQYF
TGTGCCACCAGCGGGGGAGGGCTGAGCAGGAGCTCCTACGAGCAGTACTTC